These T cell receptor beta chains were read from a single sample in a study of blood T cell repertoires in COVID-19. The protocol was immunoSEQ multiplex PCR, while the TCRdb copy is restricted to in-frame clones and leaves out a portion. The data contain more than 95,000 clones, nearly 85% of them seen just once; the ten biggest clones take up roughly 13%. The sequenced material came from peripheral blood. The source is a human donor in a cohort sampled during active or convalescent COVID-19. Both conserved end residues are part of each CDR3. The D gene is left open where the match is weak. The listing skips clone size in some rows; elsewhere it reads once, few, many or a size class.

CDR3 protein: CASRPPGSTGELFF
CDR3 DNA: TGTGCCAGCAGGCCCCCAGGGTCCACCGGGGAGCTGTTTTTT
D gene: NA
V gene: TRBV28
clone size: many
J gene: TRBJ2-2

CDR3 protein: CASSQETGLDGGVGTQYF
CDR3 DNA: TGTGCCAGCAGCCAAGAAACCGGACTGGACGGGGGGGTTGGTACGCAGTATTTT
D gene: TRBD2
V gene: TRBV3-1/TRBV3-2
clone size: NA
J gene: TRBJ2-3

CDR3 protein: CASSLVAIVTGELFF
CDR3 DNA: TGTGCCAGCAGCTTAGTAGCGATCGTCACCGGGGAGCTGTTTTTT
D gene: NA
V gene: TRBV7-8
clone size: NA
J gene: TRBJ2-2

CDR3 protein: CASSPGQSSNQPQHF
CDR3 DNA: TGTGCCAGCAGCCCGGGACAGTCTAGCAATCAGCCCCAGCATTTT
D gene: TRBD1
V gene: TRBV7-9
clone size: NA
J gene: TRBJ1-5

CDR3 protein: CASSRTGGFMAPGANVLTF
CDR3 DNA: TGTGCCAGCAGCCGGACAGGGGGTTTTATGGCTCCTGGGGCCAACGTCCTGACTTTC
D gene: TRBD1
V gene: TRBV14
clone size: few
J gene: TRBJ2-6

CDR3 protein: CSASDYGYTF
CDR3 DNA: TGCAGTGCCTCCGACTATGGCTACACCTTC
D gene: NA
V gene: TRBV20-1
clone size: NA
J gene: TRBJ1-2

CDR3 protein: CASSFRTGLGEKLFF
CDR3 DNA: TGTGCCAGCAGCTTCCGGACAGGGTTGGGCGAAAAACTGTTTTTT
D gene: TRBD1
V gene: TRBV13
clone size: NA
J gene: TRBJ1-4

CDR3 protein: CASSSRGGESEKLFF
CDR3 DNA: TGCGCCAGCAGCTCCCGGGGGGGGGAGAGTGAAAAACTGTTTTTT
D gene: NA
V gene: TRBV5-1
clone size: NA
J gene: TRBJ1-4

CDR3 protein: CASSSRRSSGNTIYF
CDR3 DNA: TGTGCCAGCAGTTCTAGACGGTCCTCTGGAAACACCATATATTTT
D gene: NA
V gene: TRBV6-5
clone size: NA
J gene: TRBJ1-3

CDR3 protein: CSARRELENTF
CDR3 DNA: TGCAGTGCTAGGAGGGAGTTGGAAAACACCTTC
D gene: NA
V gene: TRBV20-1
clone size: NA
J gene: TRBJ1-2

CDR3 protein: CAIHSAGGTYEQYF
CDR3 DNA: TGTGCCATCCATAGTGCGGGGGGCACCTACGAGCAGTACTTC
D gene: TRBD2
V gene: TRBV10-3
clone size: NA
J gene: TRBJ2-7

CDR3 protein: CAISGAPSLHPANYGYTF
CDR3 DNA: TGTGCCATCAGTGGGGCCCCGTCCCTTCACCCTGCTAACTATGGCTACACCTTC
D gene: NA
V gene: TRBV10-3
clone size: NA
J gene: TRBJ1-2

CDR3 protein: CASSPGVAGYQETQYF
CDR3 DNA: TGTGCCAGCAGCCCCGGGGTAGCGGGGTACCAAGAGACCCAGTACTTC
D gene: TRBD2
V gene: TRBV5-4
clone size: few
J gene: TRBJ2-5

CDR3 protein: CASSLELAGRSQQYF
CDR3 DNA: TGTGCCAGCAGCTTGGAGCTAGCGGGCCGCTCGCAGCAGTACTTC
D gene: TRBD2
V gene: TRBV5-6
clone size: NA
J gene: TRBJ2-7

CDR3 protein: CASSLAGRDSHDGYTF
CDR3 DNA: TGCGCCAGCAGCTTGGCCGGACGGGATTCTCATGATGGCTACACCTTC
D gene: NA
V gene: TRBV5-1
clone size: NA
J gene: TRBJ1-2

CDR3 protein: CASTGQRVGGYTF
CDR3 DNA: TGCGCCAGCACCGGACAGAGAGTGGGGGGCTACACCTTC
D gene: NA
V gene: TRBV5-1
clone size: once
J gene: TRBJ1-2

CDR3 protein: CASSDPSGGVYNEQFF
CDR3 DNA: TGTGCCAGCAGCGACCCTAGCGGGGGAGTCTACAATGAGCAGTTCTTC
D gene: TRBD2
V gene: TRBV11-2
clone size: NA
J gene: TRBJ2-1

CDR3 protein: CASSLRQGGSYNSPLHF
CDR3 DNA: TGTGCCAGCAGTTTACGGCAGGGGGGTTCCTATAATTCACCCCTCCACTTT
D gene: TRBD1
V gene: TRBV27
clone size: few
J gene: TRBJ1-6

CDR3 protein: CASSSLWGQSPANYGYTF
CDR3 DNA: TGTGCCAGCAGTAGCCTTTGGGGACAGTCACCGGCTAACTATGGCTACACCTTC
D gene: TRBD1
V gene: TRBV7-9
clone size: NA
J gene: TRBJ1-2

CDR3 protein: CASSFQHNYGYTF
CDR3 DNA: TGTGCCAGCAGTTTCCAACACAACTATGGCTACACCTTC
D gene: NA
V gene: TRBV27
clone size: NA
J gene: TRBJ1-2

CDR3 protein: CASSTPGQGWAEAFF
CDR3 DNA: TGTGCCAGCAGCACACCGGGACAGGGGTGGGCTGAAGCTTTCTTT
D gene: TRBD1
V gene: TRBV5-4
clone size: NA
J gene: TRBJ1-1

CDR3 protein: CASSWGYNQPQHF
CDR3 DNA: TGTGCCAGCAGTTGGGGCTACAATCAGCCCCAGCATTTT
D gene: NA
V gene: TRBV12-3/TRBV12-4
clone size: once
J gene: TRBJ1-5

CDR3 protein: CASSQTTGNNQPQHF
CDR3 DNA: TGCGCCAGCAGCCAGACGACAGGGAACAATCAGCCCCAGCATTTT
D gene: TRBD1
V gene: TRBV4-3
clone size: NA
J gene: TRBJ1-5

CDR3 protein: CASSQDPDMTYEQYF
CDR3 DNA: TGTGCCAGCAGCCAAGACCCGGACATGACCTACGAGCAGTACTTC
D gene: NA
V gene: TRBV14
clone size: NA
J gene: TRBJ2-7

CDR3 protein: CASSATGGDTDTQYF
CDR3 DNA: TGTGCCAGCAGCGCAACGGGGGGGGACACAGATACGCAGTATTTT
D gene: TRBD2
V gene: TRBV9
clone size: NA
J gene: TRBJ2-3

CDR3 protein: CATSDLKGGRRTGELFF
CDR3 DNA: TGTGCCACCAGTGATTTGAAGGGGGGGCGGAGAACCGGGGAGCTGTTTTTT
D gene: NA
V gene: TRBV24-1
clone size: once
J gene: TRBJ2-2

CDR3 protein: CASSNPAGGSYEQYF
CDR3 DNA: TGTGCCAGTAGTAATCCAGCGGGGGGCTCCTACGAGCAGTACTTC
D gene: TRBD2
V gene: TRBV19
clone size: NA
J gene: TRBJ2-7

CDR3 protein: CASSQETTHIYEQYF
CDR3 DNA: TGCGCCAGCAGCCAAGAGACGACACACATCTACGAGCAGTACTTC
D gene: NA
V gene: TRBV4-3
clone size: NA
J gene: TRBJ2-7

CDR3 protein: CASSLGQPNEQFF
CDR3 DNA: TGTGCCAGCAGCTTGGGACAGCCAAATGAGCAGTTCTTC
D gene: TRBD1
V gene: TRBV11-3
clone size: NA
J gene: TRBJ2-1

CDR3 protein: CATGEGDRAPLIDAEAFF
CDR3 DNA: TGTGCCACCGGGGAAGGGGACAGGGCCCCCCTCATTGACGCTGAAGCTTTCTTT
D gene: TRBD1
V gene: TRBV24-1
clone size: once
J gene: TRBJ1-1

CDR3 protein: CASSLLAWGAGQNNQPQHF
CDR3 DNA: TGTGCCAGCAGCCTCTTAGCCTGGGGGGCGGGACAGAACAATCAGCCCCAGCATTTT
D gene: TRBD1
V gene: TRBV28
clone size: NA
J gene: TRBJ1-5

CDR3 protein: CASSLAGDTEAFF
CDR3 DNA: TGCGCCAGCAGCTTGGCCGGGGACACTGAAGCTTTCTTT
D gene: NA
V gene: TRBV5-1
clone size: NA
J gene: TRBJ1-1

CDR3 protein: CSVGGQGNEQYF
CDR3 DNA: TGCAGCGTTGGAGGGCAGGGGAACGAGCAGTACTTC
D gene: NA
V gene: TRBV29-1
clone size: NA
J gene: TRBJ2-7

CDR3 protein: CASRTGANYGYTF
CDR3 DNA: TGTGCCAGCAGGACAGGCGCTAACTATGGCTACACCTTC
D gene: NA
V gene: TRBV28
clone size: NA
J gene: TRBJ1-2

CDR3 protein: CASSSTKAGSVWMRGTQYF
CDR3 DNA: TGTGCCAGCAGCTCAACCAAGGCGGGGAGTGTTTGGATGAGGGGGACCCAGTACTTC
D gene: NA
V gene: TRBV7-3
clone size: NA
J gene: TRBJ2-5

CDR3 protein: CAWGQGVGYTF
CDR3 DNA: TGTGCCTGGGGGCAGGGGGTAGGCTACACCTTC
D gene: TRBD1
V gene: TRBV30
clone size: NA
J gene: TRBJ1-2

CDR3 protein: CASSQSGTSGQGGYTF
CDR3 DNA: TGTGCCAGCAGCCAATCGGGAACCTCGGGACAAGGAGGCTACACCTTC
D gene: NA
V gene: TRBV16
clone size: NA
J gene: TRBJ1-2

CDR3 protein: CASSQTGSGGEKLFF
CDR3 DNA: TGTGCCAGCAGCCAAACCGGGAGCGGGGGGGAAAAACTGTTTTTT
D gene: NA
V gene: TRBV5-6
clone size: NA
J gene: TRBJ1-4

CDR3 protein: CASSFGREPQHF
CDR3 DNA: TGTGCCAGCAGTTTCGGCCGGGAGCCCCAGCATTTT
D gene: NA
V gene: TRBV12-3/TRBV12-4
clone size: NA
J gene: TRBJ1-5

CDR3 protein: CSASTETKAGVYQETQYF
CDR3 DNA: TGCAGTGCTAGTACGGAAACTAAAGCGGGGGTGTACCAAGAGACCCAGTACTTC
D gene: TRBD2
V gene: TRBV20-1
clone size: NA
J gene: TRBJ2-5

CDR3 protein: CASSQEPQGRAWGNQPQHF
CDR3 DNA: TGTGCCAGCAGCCAAGAGCCCCAGGGTCGGGCCTGGGGCAATCAGCCCCAGCATTTT
D gene: NA
V gene: TRBV4-2
clone size: NA
J gene: TRBJ1-5

CDR3 protein: CASSSTGGPNYGYTF
CDR3 DNA: TGCGCCAGCAGCTCGACGGGGGGGCCTAACTATGGCTACACCTTC
D gene: NA
V gene: TRBV5-1
clone size: NA
J gene: TRBJ1-2

CDR3 protein: CASSLLGTAKGGTNEKLFF
CDR3 DNA: TGTGCCAGCAGTTTATTAGGGACAGCGAAAGGTGGAACTAATGAAAAACTGTTTTTT
D gene: TRBD1
V gene: TRBV28
clone size: NA
J gene: TRBJ1-4

CDR3 protein: CAWSSGQGFQETQYF
CDR3 DNA: TGTGCCTGGAGTAGCGGACAGGGGTTTCAAGAGACCCAGTACTTC
D gene: TRBD1
V gene: TRBV30
clone size: NA
J gene: TRBJ2-5

CDR3 protein: CASGTQGQETQYF
CDR3 DNA: TGTGCCAGCGGGACTCAAGGACAAGAGACCCAGTACTTC
D gene: NA
V gene: TRBV18
clone size: NA
J gene: TRBJ2-5

CDR3 protein: CASSIRTGLRRTDTQYF
CDR3 DNA: TGTGCCAGCAGTATCCGGACAGGTTTGAGGAGAACAGATACGCAGTATTTT
D gene: TRBD1
V gene: TRBV6-2/TRBV6-3
clone size: NA
J gene: TRBJ2-3

CDR3 protein: CASSSRGGRLSPLHF
CDR3 DNA: TGTGCCAGCAGTTCCAGGGGCGGGAGATTATCACCCCTCCACTTT
D gene: NA
V gene: TRBV27
clone size: once
J gene: TRBJ1-6

CDR3 protein: CASSAAGRGTDTQYF
CDR3 DNA: TGTGCCAGCAGCGCTGCCGGGAGGGGCACAGATACGCAGTATTTT
D gene: TRBD2
V gene: TRBV9
clone size: few
J gene: TRBJ2-3

CDR3 protein: CASTATGGRNEQYF
CDR3 DNA: TGTGCCAGCACTGCGACAGGGGGTCGGAACGAGCAGTACTTC
D gene: TRBD1
V gene: TRBV2
clone size: NA
J gene: TRBJ2-7

CDR3 protein: CASSPTSGEGNEQFF
CDR3 DNA: TGTGCCAGCAGCCCCACTAGCGGGGAAGGTAATGAGCAGTTCTTC
D gene: TRBD2
V gene: TRBV3-1/TRBV3-2
clone size: NA
J gene: TRBJ2-1

CDR3 protein: CASSEARGQGLWSYEQYF
CDR3 DNA: TGTGCCAGCAGTGAAGCTCGGGGACAGGGCCTCTGGTCCTACGAGCAGTACTTC
D gene: TRBD1
V gene: TRBV2
clone size: NA
J gene: TRBJ2-7

CDR3 protein: CASGKLGARGYTF
CDR3 DNA: TGTGCCAGCGGGAAACTGGGGGCGCGGGGCTACACCTTC
D gene: NA
V gene: TRBV27
clone size: NA
J gene: TRBJ1-2

CDR3 protein: CASTGQGRVKLFF
CDR3 DNA: TGTGCCAGCACGGGACAGGGTCGTGTAAAACTGTTTTTT
D gene: TRBD1
V gene: TRBV6-5
clone size: NA
J gene: TRBJ1-4

CDR3 protein: CASSYPREKLFF
CDR3 DNA: TGTGCCAGCAGTTACCCTCGGGAAAAACTGTTTTTT
D gene: NA
V gene: TRBV6-6
clone size: NA
J gene: TRBJ1-4

CDR3 protein: CASSYEARSYGYTF
CDR3 DNA: TGTGCCAGCAGTTACGAGGCTCGAAGCTATGGCTACACCTTC
D gene: NA
V gene: TRBV28
clone size: once
J gene: TRBJ1-2

CDR3 protein: CASSLVSGGKKNTEAFF
CDR3 DNA: TGTGCCAGCAGCTTGGTTTCAGGGGGCAAGAAGAACACTGAAGCTTTCTTT
D gene: TRBD1
V gene: TRBV5-6
clone size: NA
J gene: TRBJ1-1

CDR3 protein: CASSFRGQVDSPLHF
CDR3 DNA: TGTGCCAGCAGCTTCCGGGGACAGGTAGATTCACCCCTCCACTTT
D gene: TRBD1
V gene: TRBV5-8
clone size: few
J gene: TRBJ1-6